The clone carrying this T cell receptor beta chain was counted once. The antigen is undetermined. This sample was taken from a study of persistence of HIV-infected CD4 T cells. As for the study in general: Multiple blood draws of up to about 180 mL, except two donors with single leukapheresis.

This was the immunoSEQ version 4 assay in survey mode. Each sample used up to 1 ug genomic DNA diluted to roughly 10 ng/uL. Profiled with immunoSEQ multiplex PCR; TCRdb holds only in-frame clones, not every one. The data show under 20,000 clones, 65% seen once. The trim removed 2 bases at V and 2 bases at J, leaving 4 bases unmatched. The germline V gene has CDR1 SGHKS and CDR2 YYEKEE (reference sequence). CDR3 length: 15 residues. An overlapping HIV-1 Gag peptide pool stimulated these cells at about 1 ug/peptide/mL. CD4+ T cells upregulating both CD40 ligand and CD69 were sorted as responding cells. The rearrangement uses TRBV5-5 and TRBJ1-3, with 7 bases identical to TRBD1. Here the sequenced sample was CD4+ T cells sorted from PBMCs after roughly 17-hour stimulation, taken from a patient who received antiretroviral therapy. The TCR sequence derives from an adult woman with HIV who was CMV-seropositive. CDR3 region: CASSLRQGPGNTIYF. The CDR3 DNA reads as TGTGCCAGCAGCTTAAGACAGGGACCTGGAAACACCATATATTTT.